Included here is one TCR beta chain sequence, with context. Per the germline V gene, CDR1 is DFQATT and CDR2 is SNEGSKA (reference sequence). CDR3 size: 11 residues. V was clipped by 6 bases and J by 2 bases, with 6 bases between them. The data were taken from a study of blood T cell repertoires in COVID-19. Study as a whole: COVID-19 samples from acute and convalescent phases originated in the United States, Italy and Spain. Sample material is recorded as cDNA or gDNA derived from T cells, B-cell-depleted T cells, or PBMCs.

Authors' data handling: Amplified reference gene primers provided the basis for estimating nucleated cell counts. The data were produced by immunoSEQ multiplex PCR, yet TCRdb's version contains in-frame clones alone and is incomplete. For V, J and clone size, that table is used; D and trimming come from the DNA. The table records tens of thousands of clones, about 85% of them present only once. The V and J genes are TRBV20-1 and TRBJ2-3, with no clear D. This TCR came from a woman older than 75 with active or convalescent COVID-19. Sequenced sample: peripheral blood. CDR3 loop: CSAPSTDTQYF. The CDR3 DNA sequence: TGCAGTGCCCCCTCCACAGATACGCAGTATTTT.